The clone carrying this TCR beta chain was seen ten or more times. The antigen remains undetermined. Three rounds of nested PCR, following a modified ARM-PCR protocol, produced the TCRbeta library. A single record per CDR3 protein comes from TCRdb applying MiXCR to the multiplex PCR reads. The table includes more than 75,000 distinct CDR3 sequences, 55% to 70% detected once. No cell sorting was done before RNA was extracted from the tissue. This specimen belongs to a study of tumor and adjacent non-tumor tissue in lung cancer. At the level of the study: Stage I to III disease affected 10 men and about five women aged about 31 to 80. Overall study results and limits: Significantly higher TCR diversity was found in tumor than normal lung. Normal lung showed higher cumulative top 100 clone frequency than tumor.

The sequencing sample was made of lung tumor tissue. The receptor was derived from a woman aged 65 to 85 with non-small cell lung cancer.

CDR3 loop: CASSLLAGVSDTQYF. The DNA of the CDR3 is TGTGCCAGCAGTTTACTAGCGGGAGTATCAGATACGCAGTATTTT. The chain combines TRBV12-3 or TRBV12-4 with TRBJ2-3, with 10 bases fitting TRBD2. This CDR3 comprises 15 residues. The V segment lost 2 bases and the J segment 4 bases; nucleotides outside the gene matches: 3.